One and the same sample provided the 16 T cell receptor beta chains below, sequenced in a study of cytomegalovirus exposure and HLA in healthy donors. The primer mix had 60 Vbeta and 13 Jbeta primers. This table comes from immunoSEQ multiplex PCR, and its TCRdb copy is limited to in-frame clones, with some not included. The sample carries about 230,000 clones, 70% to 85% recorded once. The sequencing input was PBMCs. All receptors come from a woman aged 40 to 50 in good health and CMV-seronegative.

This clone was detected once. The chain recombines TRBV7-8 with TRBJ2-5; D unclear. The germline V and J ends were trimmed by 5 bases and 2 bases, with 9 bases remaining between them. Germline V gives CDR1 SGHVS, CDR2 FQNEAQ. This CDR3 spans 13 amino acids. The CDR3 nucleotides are TGTGCCAGCAGCCGACGACTGCAAGAGACCCAGTACTTC. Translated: CASSRRLQETQYF.

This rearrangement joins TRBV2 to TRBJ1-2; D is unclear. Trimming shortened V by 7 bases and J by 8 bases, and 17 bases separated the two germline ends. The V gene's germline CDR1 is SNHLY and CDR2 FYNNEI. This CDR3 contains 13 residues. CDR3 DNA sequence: TGTGCCAGCACCCCCGGAAGTTCCGGGGGCTACACCTTC. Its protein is CASTPGSSGGYTF.

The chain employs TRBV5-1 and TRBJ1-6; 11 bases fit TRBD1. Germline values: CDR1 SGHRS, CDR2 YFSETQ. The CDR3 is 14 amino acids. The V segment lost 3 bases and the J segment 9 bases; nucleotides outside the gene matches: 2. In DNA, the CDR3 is TGCGCCAGCAGCTCCGGGACAGGGGGTTCACCCCTCCACTTT. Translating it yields CASSSGTGGSPLHF.

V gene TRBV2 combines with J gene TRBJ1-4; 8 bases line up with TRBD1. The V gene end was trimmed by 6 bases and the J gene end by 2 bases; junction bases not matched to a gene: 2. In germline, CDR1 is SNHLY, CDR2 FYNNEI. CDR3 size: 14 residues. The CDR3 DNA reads TGTGCCAGCAGCCGACAGGGGACTAATGAAAAACTGTTTTTT. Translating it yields CASSRQGTNEKLFF.

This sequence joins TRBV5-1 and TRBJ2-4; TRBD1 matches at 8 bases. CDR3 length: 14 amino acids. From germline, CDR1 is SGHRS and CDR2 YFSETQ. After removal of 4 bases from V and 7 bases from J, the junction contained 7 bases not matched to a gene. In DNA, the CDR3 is TGCGCCAGCAGCCCCGGGACAGGAGGGAACATTCAGTACTTC. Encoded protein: CASSPGTGGNIQYF.

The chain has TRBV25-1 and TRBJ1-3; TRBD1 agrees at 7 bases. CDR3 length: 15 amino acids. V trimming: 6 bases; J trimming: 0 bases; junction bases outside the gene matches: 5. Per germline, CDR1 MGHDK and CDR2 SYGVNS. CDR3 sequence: CASRTTGSSGNTIYF. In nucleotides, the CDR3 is TGTGCCAGCAGGACGACAGGGAGCTCTGGAAACACCATATATTTT.

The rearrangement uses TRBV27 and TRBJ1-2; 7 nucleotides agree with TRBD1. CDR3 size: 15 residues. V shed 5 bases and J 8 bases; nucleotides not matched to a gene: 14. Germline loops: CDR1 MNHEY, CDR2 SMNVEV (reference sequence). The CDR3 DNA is TGTGCCAGCAGTCCCCGCCCGAGACAGGGCTGGGGCTACACCTTC. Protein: CASSPRPRQGWGYTF.

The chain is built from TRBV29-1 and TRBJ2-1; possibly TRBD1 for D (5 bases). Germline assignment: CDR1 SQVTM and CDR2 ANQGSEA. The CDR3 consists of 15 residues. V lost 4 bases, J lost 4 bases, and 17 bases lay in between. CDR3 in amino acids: CSVVLAVTVYNEQFF. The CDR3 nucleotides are TGCAGCGTTGTCTTGGCCGTGACAGTGTACAATGAGCAGTTCTTC.

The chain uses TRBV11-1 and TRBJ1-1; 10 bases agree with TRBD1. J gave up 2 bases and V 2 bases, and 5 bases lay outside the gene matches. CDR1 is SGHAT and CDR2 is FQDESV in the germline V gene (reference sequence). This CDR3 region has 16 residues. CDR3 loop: CASSLWDRGSNTEAFF. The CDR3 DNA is TGTGCCAGCAGCTTATGGGACAGGGGTTCCAACACTGAAGCTTTCTTT.

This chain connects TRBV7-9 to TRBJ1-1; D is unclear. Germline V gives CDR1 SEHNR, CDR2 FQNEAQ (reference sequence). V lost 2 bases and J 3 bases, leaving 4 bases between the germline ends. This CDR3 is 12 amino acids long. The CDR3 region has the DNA TGTGCCAGCAGCTTAACAGACACTGAAGCTTTCTTT. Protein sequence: CASSLTDTEAFF.

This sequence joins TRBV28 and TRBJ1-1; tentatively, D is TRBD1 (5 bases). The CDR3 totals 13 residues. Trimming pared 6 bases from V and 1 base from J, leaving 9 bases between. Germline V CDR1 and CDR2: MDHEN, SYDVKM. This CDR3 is CASRTGGNTEAFF. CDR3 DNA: TGTGCCAGCAGGACCGGGGGGAACACTGAAGCTTTCTTT.

The CDR3 here is CASSPKIYTDTQYF. The DNA for the CDR3 is TGTGCCAGCAGCCCAAAGATCTACACAGATACGCAGTATTTT. This chain links TRBV5-6 with TRBJ2-3; D not certain. Deletions cut 4 bases from V and 2 bases from J, with 11 bases between. The CDR3 has 14 amino acids. Germline-derived CDR1 and CDR2 are SGHDT and YYEEEE.

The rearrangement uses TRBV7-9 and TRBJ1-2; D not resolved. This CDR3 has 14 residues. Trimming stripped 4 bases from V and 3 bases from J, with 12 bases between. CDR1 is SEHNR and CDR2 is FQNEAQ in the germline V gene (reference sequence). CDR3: CASSSPADYYGYTF. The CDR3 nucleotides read TGTGCCAGCAGCTCTCCGGCGGACTACTATGGCTACACCTTC.

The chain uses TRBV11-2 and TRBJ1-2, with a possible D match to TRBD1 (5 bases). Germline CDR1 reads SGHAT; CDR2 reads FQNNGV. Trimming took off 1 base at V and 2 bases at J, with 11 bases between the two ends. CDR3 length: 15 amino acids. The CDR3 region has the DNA TGTGCCAGCAGCTTAGCGGGACTGCTCAACTATGGCTACACCTTC. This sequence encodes CASSLAGLLNYGYTF.

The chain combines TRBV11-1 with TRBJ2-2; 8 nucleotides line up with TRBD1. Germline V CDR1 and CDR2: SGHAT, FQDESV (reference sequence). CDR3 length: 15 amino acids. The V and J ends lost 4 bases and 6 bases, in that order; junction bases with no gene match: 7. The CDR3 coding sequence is TGTGCCAGCAGCTACGAGGACAGGGTGGCCGGGGAGCTGTTTTTT. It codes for CASSYEDRVAGELFF.

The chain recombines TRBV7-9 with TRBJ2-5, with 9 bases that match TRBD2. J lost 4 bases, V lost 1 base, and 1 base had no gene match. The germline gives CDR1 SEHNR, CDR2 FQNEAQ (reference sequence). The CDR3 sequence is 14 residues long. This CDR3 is CASSLGGRGETQYF. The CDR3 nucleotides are TGTGCCAGCAGCTTAGGCGGGAGGGGAGAGACCCAGTACTTC.